This T cell receptor beta chain comes out of a study of T cell repertoires in cytomegalovirus infection. TCRdb used MiXCR to reprocess the reads, holding one entry per CDR3 protein. Of 750,000 to 950,000 distinct CDR3 sequences listed, almost 30% were seen once; the top ten hold around 14%. As for this clonotype: Its antigen is still unknown.

The sequence was obtained from a human donor in good health (CMV status not recorded). Some clones in this sample may be carry-over from other donors' samples. This sample comprised cultured CD8+ T cells from PBMCs, obtained from culture after CMV antigen stimulation.

CDR3 amino acids: CARPGGFDVSPLHF. The CDR3, as DNA: TGTGCCAGGCCTGGGGGGTTCGATGTTTCACCCCTCCACTTT. The rearrangement joins TRBV19 to TRBJ1-6, with D perhaps matching TRBD1 (5 bases). Germline lookup yields CDR1 LNHDA and CDR2 SQIVND (reference sequence). With 9 bases removed from V and 9 bases from J, the gap between germline ends came to 18 bases. This CDR3 comprises 14 residues. Complete variable domain (other parts from reference TRBV19 and TRBJ1-6): DGGITQSPKYLFRKEGQNVTLSCEQNLNHDAMYWYRQDPGQGLRLIYYSQIVNDFQKGDIAEGYSVSREKKESFPLTVTSAQKNPTAFYLCARPGGFDVSPLHFGNGTRLTVT.